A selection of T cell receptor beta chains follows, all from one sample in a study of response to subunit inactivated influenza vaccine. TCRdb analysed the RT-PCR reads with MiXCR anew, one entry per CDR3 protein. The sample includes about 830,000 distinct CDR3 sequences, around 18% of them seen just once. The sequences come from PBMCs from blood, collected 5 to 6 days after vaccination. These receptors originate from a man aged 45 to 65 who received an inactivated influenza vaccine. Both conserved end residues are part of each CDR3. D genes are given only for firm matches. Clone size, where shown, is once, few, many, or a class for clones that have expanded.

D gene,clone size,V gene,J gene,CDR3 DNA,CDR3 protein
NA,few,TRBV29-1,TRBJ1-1,TGCAGCGTTGGCCAGGGTCACACTGAAGCTTTCTTT,CSVGQGHTEAFF
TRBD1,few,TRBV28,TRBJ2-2,TGTGCCAGCAGTTCCTCGGGACAGATAAACACCGGGGAGCTGTTTTTT,CASSSSGQINTGELFF
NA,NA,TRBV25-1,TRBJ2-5,TGTGCCAGCAGTGAACCCGTTGAAGGGGAGACCCAGTACTTC,CASSEPVEGETQYF
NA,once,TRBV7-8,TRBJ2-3,TGTGCCAGCAGCGGCATGCGGGGCAGGGAAAAATCAGATACGCAGTATTTT,CASSGMRGREKSDTQYF
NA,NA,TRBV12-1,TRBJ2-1,TGTGCCAGCAGCTCAGTGACTAGCGACTACAATGAGCAGTTCTTC,CASSSVTSDYNEQFF
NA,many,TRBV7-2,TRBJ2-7,TGTGCCAGCAGCTTAGATCCCCTCTCCTACGAGCAGTACTTC,CASSLDPLSYEQYF
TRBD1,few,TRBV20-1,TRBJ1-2,TGCAGTGCTAGGCCTATCTACAGGGGCGAGTATGGCTACACCTTC,CSARPIYRGEYGYTF
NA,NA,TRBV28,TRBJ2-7,TGTGCCAGCAACGCACCGCGAGGGAGGGGGTATGAGCAGTACTTC,CASNAPRGRGYEQYF
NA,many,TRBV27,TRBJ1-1,TGTGCCAGCAGCCTACGGTGGAACACTGAAGCTTTCTTT,CASSLRWNTEAFF
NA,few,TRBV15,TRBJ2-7,TGTGCCACCAGCAGAGAATACAGGGATTACGAGCAGTACTTC,CATSREYRDYEQYF
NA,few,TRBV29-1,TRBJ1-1,TGCAGCGTTGTATCGTACGCCGGGGCGGGGACTGAAGCTTTCTTT,CSVVSYAGAGTEAFF
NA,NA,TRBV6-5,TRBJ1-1,TGTGCCAGCAGTGACTCTGGCAGCCTGAACACTGAAGCTTTCTTT,CASSDSGSLNTEAFF
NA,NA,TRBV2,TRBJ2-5,TGTGCCAGCAGTGGCGGTAGGGAGACCCAGTACTTC,CASSGGRETQYF
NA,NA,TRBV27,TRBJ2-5,TGTGCCAGCAGTTTACACGGGCGAGAATACCAAGAGACCCAGTACTTC,CASSLHGREYQETQYF
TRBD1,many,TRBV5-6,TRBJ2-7,TGTGCCAGCAGCTTGCCGGCAAGGGGGCGCGAGAAGGAGCAGTACTTC,CASSLPARGREKEQYF
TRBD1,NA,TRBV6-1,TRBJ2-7,TGTGCCAGCCGACCGACGGGACAGGGGACCTACGAGCAGTACTTC,CASRPTGQGTYEQYF
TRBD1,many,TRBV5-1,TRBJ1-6,TGCGCCAGCAGCGACGGGACAGGAAGTTATAATTCACCCCTCCACTTT,CASSDGTGSYNSPLHF
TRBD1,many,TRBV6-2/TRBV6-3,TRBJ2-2,TGTGCCAGCAGAAGGACAGGGGGCGCGAACACCGGGGAGCTGTTTTTT,CASRRTGGANTGELFF
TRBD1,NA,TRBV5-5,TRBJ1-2,TGTGCCAGCAGGATGACCCAGGGGGAGAACTATGGCTACACCTTC,CASRMTQGENYGYTF
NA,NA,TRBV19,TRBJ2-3,TGTGCCAGTAGTGAAACTCAGGGTGATACGCAGTATTTT,CASSETQGDTQYF
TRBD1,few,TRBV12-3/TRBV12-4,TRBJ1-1,TGTGCCAGCAGTTTAAGGGGGCCTTGGAACACTGAAGCTTTCTTT,CASSLRGPWNTEAFF
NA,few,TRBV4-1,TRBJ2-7,TGCGCCAGCAGCCCTCAAAGGCAGGGCGCCTACGAGCAGTACTTC,CASSPQRQGAYEQYF
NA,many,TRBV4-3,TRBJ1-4,TGCGCCAGCAGCCAAGATACCGCAGTCCTGGGTGAAAAACTGTTTTTT,CASSQDTAVLGEKLFF
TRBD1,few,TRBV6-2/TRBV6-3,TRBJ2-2,TGTGCCAGCAGCCAGGACAGGGGGAGAGGGGGGGAGCTGTTTTTT,CASSQDRGRGGELFF
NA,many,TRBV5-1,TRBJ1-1,TGCGCCAGCAGCTTGGAGGTGGGGAGGAGTGGAGCTTTCTTT,CASSLEVGRSGAFF
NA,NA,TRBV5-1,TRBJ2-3,TGCGCCAGCAGCTTGTCCCCAGGGGTGGATACGCAGTATTTT,CASSLSPGVDTQYF
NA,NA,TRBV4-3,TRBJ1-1,TGCGCCAGCAGCCAAGATATCAGGGCCTCCACTGAAGCTTTCTTT,CASSQDIRASTEAFF
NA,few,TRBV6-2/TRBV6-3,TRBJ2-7,TGTGCCACCCTTTCGCACAGGAGCTCCTACGAGCAGTACTTC,CATLSHRSSYEQYF
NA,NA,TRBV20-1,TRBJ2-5,TGCAGTGCTAGTACGAGGGGACCAGAGACCCAGTACTTC,CSASTRGPETQYF
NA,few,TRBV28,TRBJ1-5,TGTGCCAGCACCCCTGGCAGCAATCAGCCCCAGCATTTT,CASTPGSNQPQHF
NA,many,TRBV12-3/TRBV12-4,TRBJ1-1,TGTGCCAGCAGTTTTGGGGGGTCGTTGTCGACTGAAGCTTTCTTT,CASSFGGSLSTEAFF
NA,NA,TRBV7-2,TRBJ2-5,TGTGCCAGCAGCGTCGGTGGGGAGAGGCCCCAGTACTTC,CASSVGGERPQYF
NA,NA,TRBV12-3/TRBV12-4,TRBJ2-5,TGTGCCAGCAGTTTAGGCGGGGTGTTGCAAGAGACCCAGTACTTC,CASSLGGVLQETQYF
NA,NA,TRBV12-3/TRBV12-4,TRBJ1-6,TGTGCCAGCAGTGGACAGATTGGCTATAATTCACCCCTCCACTTT,CASSGQIGYNSPLHF
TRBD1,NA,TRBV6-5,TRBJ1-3,TGTGCCAGCAGTTACTCGGGAACAGGGGAAACCACCATATATTTT,CASSYSGTGETTIYF
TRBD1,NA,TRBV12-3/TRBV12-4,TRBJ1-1,TGTGCCAGCAGCATCCGGGACAGTACTGAAGCTTTCTTT,CASSIRDSTEAFF
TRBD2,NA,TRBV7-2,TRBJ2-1,TGTGCCAGCTCTTTGATAGCGGGGGGAGGCAATGAGCAGTTCTTC,CASSLIAGGGNEQFF
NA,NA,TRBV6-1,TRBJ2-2,TGTGCCAGCAGAAACATGGTTCGGGCGCCTCAGGGTCGGGAGCTGTTTTTT,CASRNMVRAPQGRELFF
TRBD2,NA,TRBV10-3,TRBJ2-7,TGTGCCATCAGTGATCCCGGGACTAGCGGGGGGACCTACGAGCAGTACTTC,CAISDPGTSGGTYEQYF
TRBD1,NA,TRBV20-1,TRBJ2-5,TGCAGTGCTATAAGGGGACAGGCCAAAGAGACCCAGTACTTC,CSAIRGQAKETQYF
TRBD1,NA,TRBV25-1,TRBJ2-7,TGTGCCAGCACTTCAGGGGGCGCGGACGAGCAGTACTTC,CASTSGGADEQYF
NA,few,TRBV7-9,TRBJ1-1,TGTGCCAGCAGCTTAGCGATGATCAGTGACAACACTGAAGCTTTCTTT,CASSLAMISDNTEAFF
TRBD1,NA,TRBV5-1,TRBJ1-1,TGCGCCAGCAGCTTGGCGGGACAGCAGAACACTGAAGCTTTCTTT,CASSLAGQQNTEAFF
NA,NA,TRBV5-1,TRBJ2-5,TGCGCCAGCGGAGGGATGGGAGTAAGCCGCCAAGAGACCCAGTACTTC,CASGGMGVSRQETQYF
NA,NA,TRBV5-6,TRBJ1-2,TGTGCCAGCAGCGGGACACCTATTGGCTACACCTTC,CASSGTPIGYTF
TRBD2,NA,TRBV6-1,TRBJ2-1,TGTGCCAGCAGTGAGCTAGCGGGATTCGGGAATGAGCAGTTCTTC,CASSELAGFGNEQFF
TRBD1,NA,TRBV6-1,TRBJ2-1,TGTGCCAGCACCTCTCGCCGGACAGGGGGCATGGATGAGCAGTTCTTC,CASTSRRTGGMDEQFF
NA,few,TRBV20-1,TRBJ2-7,TGCAGTGCTACACCATCCTACGAGCAGTACTTC,CSATPSYEQYF
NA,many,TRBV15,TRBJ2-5,TGTGCCACCAGCAGAGATCAGTGGGAGACCCAGTACTTC,CATSRDQWETQYF
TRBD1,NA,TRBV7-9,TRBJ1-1,TGTGCCAGCAGCTCGCCGGGACAGGGGATCACTGAAGCTTTCTTT,CASSSPGQGITEAFF
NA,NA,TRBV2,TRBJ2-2,TGTGCCAGCAGAGTGGACGCCACCGGGGAGCTGTTTTTT,CASRVDATGELFF
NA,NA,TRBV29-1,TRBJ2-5,TGCAGCGTTGAGTGGAGGGGCAAAGAGACCCAGTACTTC,CSVEWRGKETQYF
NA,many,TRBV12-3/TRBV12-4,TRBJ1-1,TGTGCCAGCAGTTTACCCGGGGAAGGGACTGAAGCTTTCTTT,CASSLPGEGTEAFF
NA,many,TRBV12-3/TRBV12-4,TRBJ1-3,TGTGCCAGCAAGGGGAGGAAGGACGGAAACACCATATATTTT,CASKGRKDGNTIYF
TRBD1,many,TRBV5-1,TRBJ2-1,TGCGCCAGCAGCTCGACAGGGAACCATGAGCAGTTCTTC,CASSSTGNHEQFF
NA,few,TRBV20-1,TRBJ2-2,TGCAGTGCTAGTAGACGGGGGATGGGCACCGGGGAGCTGTTTTTT,CSASRRGMGTGELFF
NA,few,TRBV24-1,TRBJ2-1,TGTGCCACCAGTGACCCGACAAGGGGGTTAGAGTTAATCGATGAGCAGTTCTTC,CATSDPTRGLELIDEQFF
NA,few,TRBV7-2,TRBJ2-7,TGTGCCAGCAGCGAGGACTACTCCTACGAGCAGTACTTC,CASSEDYSYEQYF
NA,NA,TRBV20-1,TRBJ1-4,TGCAGTGCCCGTCGGGTAGCTAATGAAAAACTGTTTTTT,CSARRVANEKLFF